Below, one T cell receptor (beta chain) is given with its context. This clonotype is medium-sized (0.01 to 0.1%) in terms of sample share. Its antigen is currently not known. Qualities for individual bases were not recorded, and no much larger clone is one base off. These reads were obtained on an Illumina MiSeq. TCRdb cleaned the public reads at Q25 with fastp, built clones with MiXCR and kept in-frame beta chains. All rows with the same CDR3 protein become a single entry with the most common DNA and genes. For this sample there are approximately 4,200 distinct CDR3 sequences; approximately 8% appear just once. Approximately 9.4% of the sample belongs to the ten largest clones. This record belongs to a study. Taken from cysteine to phenylalanine, the CDR3 has 16 residues. CDR3 DNA is the only sequence kept; it has 48 bases, read in frame from the first base. V and J are trimmed by 5 bases and 8 bases, and the gene matches miss 17 bases of the junction. From a lookup of the germline V gene (reference sequence), CDR1 and CDR2 are MNHEY and SMNVEV.

Sequenced: CD4+ T cells from synovial fluid. The rearranged chain carries TRBV27 and TRBJ1-2; the junction holds 7 bases that match TRBD1. This TCR was sampled from a human donor with rheumatoid arthritis. For the CDR3, the sequence is CASSHTGARSSVGYTF. In nucleotides, the sequence is TGTGCCAGCAGTCATACAGGGGCGCGGTCGTCTGTAGGCTACACCTTC.